This TCR beta chain is drawn from a study of beta chain features in type 1 diabetes. Study-level findings and limits: Equally in patients and controls, PCR might preferentially amplify shorter templates. When Type 1 diabetes patients were examined, their TCRB CDR3s proved moderately but significantly shorter in all four CD4+ subsets. Naive, central memory and Treg TCRB repertoires seemed to resemble each other more closely in patients than they did in healthy donors.

Sequenced material consisted of expressed TCRB transcripts (all of the isolated RNA was reverse transcribed). Mean read depth for naive, central memory and regulatory T cell samples was approximately 3.57 million reads. Sequencing used immunoSEQ multiplex PCR; TCRdb keeps in-frame clones, though not all of them. The repertoire holds some 290,000 clones, with approximately 24% as singletons. The CDR3 totals 15 residues. Losses at the gene ends were 1 base for V and 2 bases for J; bases not matched to a gene: 2. Germline CDR1 is MNHEY and CDR2 is SMNVEV (reference sequence). Every donor provided one heparinised blood draw, which averaged approximately 100 mL. A remark on this clone: Its antigen is currently unknown.

The TCR originated in a woman under 40 with type 1 diabetes. V gene TRBV27 combines with J gene TRBJ2-3, with 8 positions matching TRBD2. Sequencing input: naive CD4+ T cells from blood. The DNA of the CDR3 is TGTGCCAGCAGTTTATTTAGCGGGGTCACAGATACGCAGTATTTT. Its protein product is CASSLFSGVTDTQYF.